This TCR beta chain was recovered during a study of T cells in Graves' hyperthyroidism and ophthalmopathy. Turning to the study itself: Staff took peripheral blood when the initial diagnosis was made, before any treatment began. Study-level results: Most thyroid clonotypes with frequency above 0.001 were detected in blood.

Germline V gives CDR1 SGHNT, CDR2 YYREEE (reference sequence). The CDR3 totals 15 residues. V shed 3 bases and J shed 7 bases, with 19 bases lying between them. Clinical symptoms, serum thyroxine, TRAb, thyroid ultrasound and orbital computed tomography informed diagnoses. The PBMCs had their origin in about 9.7 ml of fresh peripheral blood. For this clonotype: Its specificity is unknown.

The source material, RNA transcripts, was used to amplify TCR beta CDR3 regions. During a first-round RT-PCR of the TCR CDR3, the HTBI primer set was used. One entry per CDR3 protein results from TCRdb running MiXCR on the multiplex PCR reads. Of about 290,000 distinct CDR3 sequences listed, around 15% are singletons. This chain links TRBV5-4 with TRBJ1-2; tentative D call: TRBD1 (6 bases). Sequencing was carried out using blood. This clonotype was sampled from a woman aged 55-69 years with Graves' ophthalmopathy. The CDR3, as DNA: TGTGCCAGCAGCTCGGGGGCCCCCGGGATTGGTGGCTACACCTTC. Translation gives CASSSGAPGIGGYTF. Using reference TRBV5-4 and TRBJ1-2 for the parts outside the CDR3, the full variable domain is ETGVTQSPTHLIKTRGQQVTLRCSSQSGHNTVSWYQQALGQGPQFIFQYYREEENGRGNFPPRFSGLQFPNYSSELNVNALELDDSALYLCASSSGAPGIGGYTFGSGTRLTVV.